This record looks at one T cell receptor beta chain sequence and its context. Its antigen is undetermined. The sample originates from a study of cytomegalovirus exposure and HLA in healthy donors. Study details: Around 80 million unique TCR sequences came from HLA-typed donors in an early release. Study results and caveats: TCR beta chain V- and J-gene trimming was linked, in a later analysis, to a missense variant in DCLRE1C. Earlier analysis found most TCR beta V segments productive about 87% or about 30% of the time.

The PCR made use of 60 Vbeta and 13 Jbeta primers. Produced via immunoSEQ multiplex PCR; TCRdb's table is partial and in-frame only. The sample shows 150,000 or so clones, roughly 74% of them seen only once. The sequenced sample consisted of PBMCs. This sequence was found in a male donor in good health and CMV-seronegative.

CDR3 DNA: TGCAGCGTTGAATTGGGGCCTAATCAGCCCCAGCATTTT. This sequence encodes CSVELGPNQPQHF. The V and J genes are TRBV29-1 and TRBJ1-5; tentatively, D is TRBD1 (5 bases). CDR3 length: 13 amino acids. Germline CDR1 reads SQVTM; CDR2 reads ANQGSEA. V was clipped by 2 bases and J by 4 bases, with 9 bases between them.